A selection of T cell receptor beta chains follows, all from one sample in a study of blood T cells in healthy people across ages. In TCRdb, the 5' RACE reads were re-called with MiXCR into one record per CDR3 protein. Here the sample spans some 690,000 distinct CDR3 sequences, about 20% being singletons. Sequences were obtained from blood. Source of these receptors: a man aged 65 to 79 in good health. Each CDR3 is given with its conserved first and last residue. D genes are given only for firm matches. A clone size is listed for some rows: how often the clone was seen (once, few, many), or a class if it is expanded.

CDR3 protein: CASSFRRNTQYF
CDR3 DNA: TGTGCCAGCAGTTTTAGGAGGAATACGCAGTATTTT
D gene: NA
clone size: many
J gene: TRBJ2-3
V gene: TRBV28

CDR3 protein: CASSDGQGAWNEQYF
CDR3 DNA: TGCGCCAGCAGCGACGGACAGGGGGCGTGGAACGAGCAGTACTTC
D gene: TRBD1
clone size: NA
J gene: TRBJ2-7
V gene: TRBV5-1

CDR3 protein: CASSLSAALGSAKNIQYF
CDR3 DNA: TGTGCCAGCAGTTTATCGGCGGCCCTAGGATCAGCCAAAAACATTCAGTACTTC
D gene: NA
clone size: few
J gene: TRBJ2-4
V gene: TRBV12-3/TRBV12-4

CDR3 protein: CASSSRAAGVTGELFF
CDR3 DNA: TGTGCCAGCAGCTCCCGAGCAGCGGGAGTAACCGGGGAGCTGTTTTTT
D gene: TRBD2
clone size: NA
J gene: TRBJ2-2
V gene: TRBV7-2

CDR3 protein: CASRPGTDYGYTF
CDR3 DNA: TGTGCCAGCAGACCGGGCACAGACTATGGCTACACCTTC
D gene: NA
clone size: few
J gene: TRBJ1-2
V gene: TRBV2

CDR3 protein: CASSLATTKYSNQPQHF
CDR3 DNA: TGTGCCAGCAGTTTAGCCACGACAAAGTATAGCAATCAGCCCCAGCATTTT
D gene: NA
clone size: few
J gene: TRBJ1-5
V gene: TRBV12-3/TRBV12-4

CDR3 protein: CASRQGGQEKLFF
CDR3 DNA: TGTGCCAGCAGACAGGGAGGTCAGGAAAAACTGTTTTTT
D gene: TRBD1
clone size: NA
J gene: TRBJ1-4
V gene: TRBV19

CDR3 protein: CSARDLEGDIQYF
CDR3 DNA: TGCAGTGCTAGAGATCTCGAGGGGGACATTCAGTACTTC
D gene: NA
clone size: NA
J gene: TRBJ2-4
V gene: TRBV20-1

CDR3 protein: CATWPGNIQYF
CDR3 DNA: TGTGCCACGTGGCCGGGGAACATTCAGTACTTC
D gene: NA
clone size: NA
J gene: TRBJ2-4
V gene: TRBV9

CDR3 protein: CATARGASGRSYNEQFF
CDR3 DNA: TGCGCCACTGCCAGGGGGGCTAGCGGGAGGTCCTACAATGAGCAGTTCTTC
D gene: TRBD2
clone size: few
J gene: TRBJ2-1
V gene: TRBV5-1

CDR3 protein: CASSFRRGLDNEQFF
CDR3 DNA: TGTGCCAGCAGTTTCCGGCGGGGCCTAGACAATGAGCAGTTCTTC
D gene: NA
clone size: few
J gene: TRBJ2-1
V gene: TRBV28

CDR3 protein: CASSADLGSAQPQHF
CDR3 DNA: TGTGCCAGCAGCGCCGATCTAGGGTCGGCTCAGCCCCAGCATTTT
D gene: NA
clone size: NA
J gene: TRBJ1-5
V gene: TRBV7-9

CDR3 protein: CASSQGLGAFF
CDR3 DNA: TGCGCCAGCAGCCAGGGACTTGGAGCTTTCTTT
D gene: NA
clone size: many
J gene: TRBJ1-1
V gene: TRBV4-1

CDR3 protein: CASRPAGSAGNTIYF
CDR3 DNA: TGTGCCAGCAGGCCAGCAGGGTCTGCCGGAAACACCATATATTTT
D gene: NA
clone size: NA
J gene: TRBJ1-3
V gene: TRBV14

CDR3 protein: CSANNRAKNIQYF
CDR3 DNA: TGCAGTGCTAATAATAGAGCCAAAAACATTCAGTACTTC
D gene: NA
clone size: few
J gene: TRBJ2-4
V gene: TRBV20-1

CDR3 protein: CASSLEFGIGGQGMVPSYGYTF
CDR3 DNA: TGTGCCAGCAGTTTAGAGTTTGGAATAGGGGGGCAGGGAATGGTGCCTTCCTATGGCTACACCTTC
D gene: NA
clone size: NA
J gene: TRBJ1-2
V gene: TRBV12-3/TRBV12-4

CDR3 protein: CASSLDYGQVNTEAFF
CDR3 DNA: TGTGCCAGCAGCTTAGATTACGGACAGGTGAACACTGAAGCTTTCTTT
D gene: TRBD1
clone size: NA
J gene: TRBJ1-1
V gene: TRBV7-9

CDR3 protein: CASEGDTQYF
CDR3 DNA: TGTGCCAGTGAAGGGGATACGCAGTATTTT
D gene: NA
clone size: many
J gene: TRBJ2-3
V gene: TRBV19

CDR3 protein: CSALLTAGGLRSTNEKLFF
CDR3 DNA: TGCAGTGCGCTTCTAACGGCGGGGGGTTTACGATCAACTAATGAAAAACTGTTTTTT
D gene: NA
clone size: few
J gene: TRBJ1-4
V gene: TRBV20-1

CDR3 protein: CSASGGVPTDTQYF
CDR3 DNA: TGCAGTGCATCGGGGGGGGTCCCCACAGATACGCAGTATTTT
D gene: TRBD2
clone size: few
J gene: TRBJ2-3
V gene: TRBV20-1

CDR3 protein: CASSKGMAGGGYEQFF
CDR3 DNA: TGTGCCAGCAGCAAGGGAATGGCGGGAGGTGGTTATGAGCAGTTCTTC
D gene: TRBD2
clone size: once
J gene: TRBJ2-1
V gene: TRBV5-4

CDR3 protein: CASSQDDRARRTQYF
CDR3 DNA: TGTGCCAGCAGCCAAGACGACAGGGCCCGAAGAACCCAGTACTTC
D gene: TRBD1
clone size: NA
J gene: TRBJ2-5
V gene: TRBV3-1

CDR3 protein: CASSRGRQGHGYTF
CDR3 DNA: TGTGCCAGCAGCCGAGGCCGACAGGGACATGGCTACACCTTC
D gene: TRBD1
clone size: NA
J gene: TRBJ1-2
V gene: TRBV4-2

CDR3 protein: CASSLAAWPGQETQYF
CDR3 DNA: TGCGCCAGCAGCTTGGCGGCTTGGCCGGGGCAAGAGACCCAGTACTTC
D gene: NA
clone size: NA
J gene: TRBJ2-5
V gene: TRBV5-1

CDR3 protein: CSASRGAVGSQETQYF
CDR3 DNA: TGCAGTGCTAGTCGGGGTGCGGTGGGGTCCCAAGAGACCCAGTACTTC
D gene: NA
clone size: many
J gene: TRBJ2-5
V gene: TRBV20-1

CDR3 protein: CASREENTDTQYF
CDR3 DNA: TGCGCCAGCAGGGAGGAGAACACAGATACGCAGTATTTT
D gene: NA
clone size: NA
J gene: TRBJ2-3
V gene: TRBV5-1

CDR3 protein: CASSFQSLAGGNTQYF
CDR3 DNA: TGTGCCAGCAGCTTTCAGAGTCTAGCGGGAGGAAATACGCAGTATTTT
D gene: TRBD2
clone size: many
J gene: TRBJ2-3
V gene: TRBV7-2

CDR3 protein: CAISEWQGASDGYTF
CDR3 DNA: TGTGCCATCAGTGAATGGCAGGGGGCATCGGATGGCTACACCTTC
D gene: TRBD1
clone size: NA
J gene: TRBJ1-2
V gene: TRBV10-3

CDR3 protein: CASSPGTADGGGYTF
CDR3 DNA: TGTGCCAGCTCACCGGGGACAGCAGATGGAGGGGGCTACACCTTC
D gene: TRBD1
clone size: NA
J gene: TRBJ1-2
V gene: TRBV18

CDR3 protein: CSVDHFNEQFF
CDR3 DNA: TGCAGCGTTGATCACTTCAATGAGCAGTTCTTC
D gene: NA
clone size: NA
J gene: TRBJ2-1
V gene: TRBV29-1

CDR3 protein: CASSQEGLAGVETQYF
CDR3 DNA: TGTGCCAGCAGCCAAGAGGGACTAGCGGGAGTAGAGACCCAGTACTTC
D gene: TRBD2
clone size: many
J gene: TRBJ2-5
V gene: TRBV4-2

CDR3 protein: CASSLAGNSNQPQHF
CDR3 DNA: TGCGCCAGCAGCTTAGCCGGGAACAGCAATCAGCCCCAGCATTTT
D gene: NA
clone size: NA
J gene: TRBJ1-5
V gene: TRBV5-1

CDR3 protein: CASSLVGVGKNTEAFF
CDR3 DNA: TGTGCCAGCAGCTTAGTTGGCGTGGGGAAAAACACTGAAGCTTTCTTT
D gene: NA
clone size: few
J gene: TRBJ1-1
V gene: TRBV11-2

CDR3 protein: CSATPGLEETQYF
CDR3 DNA: TGCAGTGCCACGCCGGGACTAGAAGAGACCCAGTACTTT
D gene: TRBD2
clone size: NA
J gene: TRBJ2-3
V gene: TRBV20-1

CDR3 protein: CASSPGVLYNEQFF
CDR3 DNA: TGTGCCAGCAGCCCCGGGGTTCTATACAATGAGCAGTTCTTC
D gene: NA
clone size: NA
J gene: TRBJ2-1
V gene: TRBV7-2

CDR3 protein: CASSQPGLADTGELFF
CDR3 DNA: TGTGCCAGCAGCCAACCGGGACTAGCGGACACCGGGGAGCTGTTTTTT
D gene: TRBD2
clone size: NA
J gene: TRBJ2-2
V gene: TRBV7-9

CDR3 protein: CASSHAGTSLGNEQFF
CDR3 DNA: TGTGCCAGCAGCCACGCCGGGACTAGTCTGGGGAATGAGCAGTTCTTC
D gene: TRBD2
clone size: few
J gene: TRBJ2-1
V gene: TRBV3-1

CDR3 protein: CASSPDGSRGGEKLFF
CDR3 DNA: TGTGCCAGCAGCCCCGACGGGTCCAGGGGCGGTGAAAAACTGTTTTTT
D gene: NA
clone size: NA
J gene: TRBJ1-4
V gene: TRBV6-6

CDR3 protein: CSVGQGGVGYTF
CDR3 DNA: TGCAGCGTAGGACAGGGAGGGGTTGGCTACACCTTC
D gene: TRBD1
clone size: NA
J gene: TRBJ1-2
V gene: TRBV29-1

CDR3 protein: CSVRVSSYEQYF
CDR3 DNA: TGCAGCGTTAGGGTCAGCTCCTACGAGCAGTACTTC
D gene: NA
clone size: few
J gene: TRBJ2-7
V gene: TRBV29-1

CDR3 protein: CASSFSVSSSYEQYF
CDR3 DNA: TGTGCCAGCAGTTTCTCGGTCAGTAGCTCCTACGAGCAGTACTTC
D gene: NA
clone size: NA
J gene: TRBJ2-7
V gene: TRBV6-5

CDR3 protein: CANSRGLGNSPLHF
CDR3 DNA: TGTGCCAACTCCAGGGGATTGGGAAATTCACCCCTCCACTTT
D gene: NA
clone size: few
J gene: TRBJ1-6
V gene: TRBV28

CDR3 protein: CASTGTNGYEKLFF
CDR3 DNA: TGTGCCAGCACTGGAACTAACGGATATGAAAAACTGTTTTTT
D gene: NA
clone size: NA
J gene: TRBJ1-4
V gene: TRBV28

CDR3 protein: CASSLGTKRTQYF
CDR3 DNA: TGTGCCAGCAGCTTGGGGACGAAGCGGACCCAGTACTTC
D gene: NA
clone size: few
J gene: TRBJ2-5
V gene: TRBV5-6

CDR3 protein: CSARGGGSGDTQYF
CDR3 DNA: TGCAGTGCTAGAGGCGGGGGGTCCGGGGATACCCAGTACTTC
D gene: TRBD2
clone size: NA
J gene: TRBJ2-5
V gene: TRBV20-1